The 31 T cell receptor beta chains below were found in one sample sequenced in a study of blood T cell repertoires in COVID-19. TCRdb's copy holds only in-frame clones and misses some; the assay was immunoSEQ multiplex PCR. The table records hundreds of thousands of clones, about 88% of them present only once. The sample taken for sequencing was peripheral blood. These receptors all come from a man in his 70s with acute or convalescent COVID-19.

This chain uses TRBV7-2 with TRBJ2-1; D remains ambiguous. The length of the CDR3 is 14 residues. CDR1 is SGHTA, CDR2 FQGNSA, per germline. V gave up 0 bases and J gave up 4 bases, with 7 bases separating them. CDR3 bases: TGTGCCAGCAGCTTAGCGCCGGAGTACAATGAGCAGTTCTTC. It encodes CASSLAPEYNEQFF.

This sequence joins TRBV4-1 and TRBJ2-7; TRBD1 aligns across 7 bases. Germline V CDR1 and CDR2: MGHRA, YSYEKL. This CDR3 spans 16 amino acids. V shed 2 bases, J shed 5 bases, and the junction held 12 bases outside the gene matches. The CDR3 nucleotides read TGCGCCAGCAGCCAACAATTTAGCAGGGGGTACCACGAGCAGTACTTC. Translation: CASSQQFSRGYHEQYF.

The rearrangement uses TRBV4-3 and TRBJ2-7, with TRBD1 matching 10 bases. Germline CDR1 reads LGHNA; CDR2 reads YSLEER. The CDR3 loop spans 15 amino acids. V shed 2 bases, J shed 5 bases, and the junction held 6 bases outside the gene matches. Written as DNA, the CDR3 is TGCGCCAGCAGCCAATCCCCGGACAGGGGGGACGAGCAGTACTTC. Translated, it gives CASSQSPDRGDEQYF.

The chain combines TRBV28 with TRBJ2-7; 10 bases line up with TRBD2. The CDR3 is made up of 14 amino acids. V lost 7 bases and J lost 0; bases outside the gene matches: 3. The V gene's germline CDR1 is MDHEN and CDR2 SYDVKM. This chain's CDR3 is CASTASGGSYEQYF. In nucleotides, the CDR3 is TGTGCCAGCACCGCTAGCGGGGGCTCCTACGAGCAGTACTTC.

J is TRBJ2-1 and V is TRBV6-6; D uncertain. V was trimmed by 4 bases and J by 9 bases, leaving 13 bases between them. The germline CDR1 and CDR2 sequences are MNHNY and SVGAGI (reference sequence). CDR3 length: 13 residues. CDR3 sequence: CASSSPVLLEQFF. CDR3 in DNA: TGTGCCAGCAGTTCCCCGGTGCTGCTTGAGCAGTTCTTC.

The genes are TRBV9 and TRBJ1-4; perhaps TRBD1 as D (6 bases). Trimming took off 0 bases at V and 8 bases at J, with 14 bases between the two ends. Germline-derived CDR1 and CDR2 are SGDLS and YYNGEE. CDR3 length equals 15 residues. CDR3 sequence reads: CASSVGGTPIEKLFF. The CDR3 coding sequence is TGTGCCAGCAGCGTAGGTGGGACACCTATAGAAAAACTGTTTTTT.

This chain uses TRBV28 with TRBJ1-2; no reliable D call. The CDR3 extends over 15 amino acids. V dropped 1 base and J dropped 1 base, with 10 bases sitting between them. CDR1 is MDHEN, CDR2 SYDVKM, per germline. The chain's CDR3 is CASSLSLGVNYGYTF. The CDR3 coding sequence is TGTGCCAGCAGTTTATCGCTAGGAGTTAACTATGGCTACACCTTC.

The chain has TRBV28 and TRBJ2-3, with no clear D. CDR3 size: 14 residues. Germline V lookup: CDR1 MDHEN, CDR2 SYDVKM. V gave up 5 bases and J gave up 5 bases, with 14 bases separating them. Here the CDR3 DNA reads TGTGCCAGCAGTGAGAGTGAGGTTAGAGATACGCAGTATTTT. Protein: CASSESEVRDTQYF.

The chain combines TRBV4-3 with TRBJ1-4, with TRBD1 as a possible D gene (5 bases). Germline CDR1 LGHNA, CDR2 YSLEER. The CDR3 extends over 18 amino acids. Trimming stripped 1 base from V and 2 bases from J, with 17 bases between. The CDR3 DNA reads as TGCGCCAGCAGCCAAGTCGCCCCTTATGGGGGGACTAATGAAAAACTGTTTTTT. Translation: CASSQVAPYGGTNEKLFF.

The chain recombines TRBV6-5 with TRBJ2-7; 9 bases are shared with TRBD1. Losses at the gene ends were 2 bases for V and 3 bases for J; bases not matched to a gene: 2. This CDR3 is 14 amino acids long. Germline lookup yields CDR1 MNHEY and CDR2 SVGAGI. The CDR3 sequence: CASSYGTGLYEQYF. In DNA form, the CDR3 reads TGTGCCAGCAGTTACGGGACAGGGCTCTACGAGCAGTACTTC.

The chain recombines TRBV27 with TRBJ2-1; 8 nucleotides align to TRBD1. The V gene's germline CDR1 is MNHEY and CDR2 SMNVEV (reference sequence). The V segment lost 3 bases and the J segment 2 bases; nucleotides outside the gene matches: 6. This CDR3 contains 16 residues. Here the CDR3 reads CASSFAAGGTYNEQFF. The CDR3 DNA follows: TGTGCCAGCAGTTTCGCCGCAGGGGGCACCTACAATGAGCAGTTCTTC.

The rearrangement links TRBV14 to TRBJ1-1, with 7 bases fitting TRBD1. The ends lost 4 bases at V and 6 bases at J; junction bases unmatched: 11. The germline V gene has CDR1 SGHDN and CDR2 FVKESK. The CDR3 has 15 residues. CDR3 nucleotides: TGTGCCAGCAGCCGCAGACAGGGTCTTAACGCTGAAGCTTTCTTT. Its translation is CASSRRQGLNAEAFF.

This chain connects TRBV28 to TRBJ2-7, with 11 bases that match TRBD2. The junction had 9 bases not matched to a gene; V was cut back by 4 bases and J by 4 bases. The length of the CDR3 is 16 residues. Germline-derived CDR1 and CDR2 are MDHEN and SYDVKM. The CDR3 region has the DNA TGTGCCAGCAGTTATGGGCCGGGACTAGCGGTATACGAGCAGTACTTC. Translating it yields CASSYGPGLAVYEQYF.

The J gene is TRBJ1-3, the V gene TRBV6-2 or TRBV6-3; D remains unclear. Trimming pared 1 base from V and 0 bases from J, leaving 7 bases between. This CDR3 is built from 15 residues. The germline V gene encodes CDR1 MNHEY and CDR2 SVGEGT. The CDR3 sequence: CASSYWRSSGNTIYF. Written as DNA, the CDR3 is TGTGCCAGCAGTTACTGGAGAAGCTCTGGAAACACCATATATTTT.

This chain joins TRBV5-1 and TRBJ1-1; D is unclear. Trimming took 1 base from V and 4 from J, leaving 14 bases between them. The CDR3 spans 15 residues. Germline V gene lookup returns CDR1 SGHRS and CDR2 YFSETQ. CDR3: CASSLLPGSGTEAFF. The DNA for the CDR3 is TGCGCCAGCAGCTTGCTCCCGGGGTCCGGCACTGAAGCTTTCTTT. Full variable domain (outside the CDR3, taken from reference TRBV5-1 and TRBJ1-1): KAGVTQTPRYLIKTRGQQVTLSCSPISGHRSVSWYQQTPGQGLQFLFEYFSETQRNKGNFPGRFSGRQFSNSRSEMNVSTLELGDSALYLCASSLLPGSGTEAFFGQGTRLTVV.

This rearrangement joins TRBV4-3 to TRBJ1-2, with D tentatively TRBD1 (5 bases). The CDR3 has 14 residues. Germline values: CDR1 LGHNA, CDR2 YSLEER. V lost 1 base to trimming and J lost 5 bases, with 11 bases between them. The CDR3: CASSQGQLEYGYTF. The CDR3, as DNA: TGCGCCAGCAGCCAAGGACAGCTAGAGTATGGCTACACCTTC.

The gene calls are TRBV5-4 and TRBJ1-4, with D maybe TRBD1 (5 bases). Germline CDR1 and CDR2: SGHNT and YYREEE (reference sequence). The CDR3 is 14 residues long. With 4 bases removed from V and 5 bases from J, the gap between germline ends came to 12 bases. The CDR3 nucleotides read TGTGCCAGCAGCGATGGGGGGACGAATGAAAAACTGTTTTTT. It yields the protein CASSDGGTNEKLFF.

Here the CDR3 DNA reads TGTGCCAGCAGTTTCGTAGGGGGCGGTGAGGCTTTCTTT. Protein product: CASSFVGGGEAFF. This chain uses TRBV2 with TRBJ1-1; TRBD1 agrees at 7 bases. The CDR3 sequence is 13 residues long. Per germline, CDR1 SNHLY and CDR2 FYNNEI. Unmatched junction bases numbered 11, after V lost 5 bases and J lost 11 bases.

The gene calls are TRBV20-1 and TRBJ2-7; D is undetermined. The V gene's germline CDR1 is DFQATT and CDR2 SNEGSKA (reference sequence). V was pared by 1 base and J by 9 bases, with 10 bases between. This CDR3 region has 11 residues. CDR3 in amino acids: CSARGPPGQYF. In DNA, the CDR3 is TGCAGTGCTAGAGGCCCCCCCGGGCAGTACTTC.

The genes are TRBV5-1 and TRBJ1-4, with 11 bases that match TRBD1. Germline assignment: CDR1 SGHRS and CDR2 YFSETQ. The length of the CDR3 is 15 residues. V dropped 2 bases and J dropped 7; count of bases not matched to a gene: 4. The CDR3 DNA follows: TGCGCCAGCAGCTTTTCGGGACAGGGGGGTGAAAAACTGTTTTTT. Protein product: CASSFSGQGGEKLFF.

This clone was seen a single time. This chain connects TRBV11-2 to TRBJ2-2, with 11 bases lining up with TRBD2. The J segment lost 4 bases and the V segment lost 4 bases, leaving 8 bases of the junction unmatched. CDR1 is SGHAT and CDR2 is FQNNGV in the germline V gene. The CDR3 consists of 17 residues. DNA for the CDR3: TGTGCCAGCAGCTCCAGCGGGACTAGCGGCCTCACCGGGGAGCTGTTTTTT. Its translation: CASSSSGTSGLTGELFF.

This chain links TRBV2 with TRBJ2-7, with D tentatively TRBD1 (5 bases). The V end lost 3 bases, the J end lost 1 base, and 10 bases lay between the germline ends. Germline assignment: CDR1 SNHLY and CDR2 FYNNEI. The CDR3 length is 14 residues. The CDR3 nucleotides are TGTGCCAGCAGTGACCAGGGTGATTCCTACGAGCAGTACTTC. Protein product: CASSDQGDSYEQYF.

V gene TRBV6-6 combines with J gene TRBJ2-1, with D maybe TRBD2 (5 bases). CDR1 is MNHNY and CDR2 is SVGAGI in the germline V gene (reference sequence). This CDR3 spans 14 amino acids. V was clipped by 5 bases and J by 8 bases, with 16 bases between them. CDR3 bases: TGTGCCAGCAGTCGGACTCCCTCTTCTCATGAGCAGTTCTTC. Protein product: CASSRTPSSHEQFF.

CDR3 loop: CASSPKRGLAGGQQFF. Written as DNA, the CDR3 is TGTGCCAGCAGCCCCAAGAGGGGACTAGCGGGGGGACAGCAGTTCTTC. The genes are TRBV7-3 and TRBJ2-1; 15 bases line up with TRBD2. This CDR3 region has 16 residues. V was pared by 5 bases and J by 11 bases, with 10 bases of the junction left unmatched. CDR1 and CDR2 from the germline V gene are SGHTA and FQGTGA.

The V call is TRBV5-4, the J call TRBJ1-2; D unresolved. CDR3 length: 13 residues. Per the germline V gene, CDR1 is SGHNT and CDR2 is YYREEE (reference sequence). V lost 0 bases and J lost 6, with 9 bases in between. CDR3: CASSLDAGNGYTF. CDR3 coding DNA: TGTGCCAGCAGCTTGGATGCGGGAAATGGCTACACCTTC.

This clone was detected only a few times. CDR3 nucleotide sequence: TGTGCCAGCAGACCACGGACTAGTGGGGTCACAGATACGCAGTATTTT. It is translated as CASRPRTSGVTDTQYF. J is TRBJ2-3 and V is TRBV6-6; TRBD2 agrees at 7 bases. With 6 bases clipped from V and 2 bases from J, the junction kept 11 bases outside the gene matches. CDR1 and CDR2 (germline): MNHNY, SVGAGI (reference sequence). This CDR3 spans 16 amino acids.

The rearrangement joins TRBV19 to TRBJ2-3; D uncertain. The CDR3 has 13 amino acids. Trimming removed 5 bases from V and 2 bases from J, with 8 bases in between. The germline CDR1 and CDR2 sequences are LNHDA and SQIVND (reference sequence). The CDR3 DNA sequence: TGTGCCAGTAGTGCTCCTAACACAGATACGCAGTATTTT. This translates into CASSAPNTDTQYF.

This clone was detected only a few times. The identical CDR3 is also encoded by other nucleotide sequences in the sample. This sequence joins TRBV6-1 and TRBJ2-5, with D maybe TRBD2 (7 bases). This CDR3 region has 14 residues. The ends were cut back, 3 bases at V and 5 bases at J, with 13 bases in the middle. CDR1 is MNHNS and CDR2 is SASEGT in the germline V gene. The DNA for the CDR3 is TGTGCCAGCAGTGACGCAGGGAGGGGGGAGACCCAGTACTTC. It specifies CASSDAGRGETQYF.

The chain has TRBV29-1 and TRBJ2-1; 12 bases fit TRBD2. Looked up from germline, CDR1 is SQVTM and CDR2 is ANQGSEA. The junction had 7 bases not matched to a gene; V was cut back by 4 bases and J by 0 bases. This CDR3 comprises 17 residues. The CDR3 DNA follows: TGCAGCGTTGGTGGGACTAGCGGGCGATACTCCTACAATGAGCAGTTCTTC. Its translation is CSVGGTSGRYSYNEQFF.

This chain connects TRBV18 to TRBJ1-2, with D tentatively TRBD1 (6 bases). Germline V gene sequence: CDR1 KGHSH, CDR2 LQKENI. V was cut by 8 bases and J by 6 bases, with 16 bases left in between. CDR3 length: 13 residues. The CDR3 reads CASAQQGSDGYTF. The CDR3 nucleotides are TGTGCCAGCGCCCAACAGGGATCGGATGGCTACACCTTC.

This clone was seen more than once but under ten times. The V gene is TRBV2, the J gene TRBJ1-4, with unresolved D. CDR3 length equals 14 residues. Looked up from germline, CDR1 is SNHLY and CDR2 is FYNNEI. V was clipped by 4 bases and J by 4 bases, with 10 bases between them. The CDR3 spells CASSAVQINEKLFF. The CDR3 DNA reads TGTGCCAGCAGTGCTGTACAGATTAATGAAAAACTGTTTTTT. Using reference TRBV2 and TRBJ1-4 for the parts outside the CDR3, the full variable domain is EPEVTQTPSHQVTQMGQEVILRCVPISNHLYFYWYRQILGQKVEFLVSFYNNEISEKSEIFDDQFSVERPDGSNFTLKIRSTKLEDSAMYFCASSAVQINEKLFFGSGTQLSVL.